A single sample gave rise to the 8 T cell receptor beta chains below, sequenced in a study of T-cell reconstitution after alpha-beta-depleted transplantation in children. The TCRbeta library incorporated unique molecular identifiers. TCRdb processed the PCR reads anew with MiXCR; each CDR3 protein has one entry. The sample has almost 500,000 distinct CDR3 sequences, roughly a tenth seen once. The starting material was PBMCs, obtained before TCRalphabeta/CD19-depleted stem cell transplant. The receptors were gathered from a child aged 2-15 years with inherited bone marrow failure, due to receive a stem cell transplant.

This clonotype was counted at least ten times. The J gene is TRBJ2-3, the V gene TRBV5-1; 9 bases align to TRBD2. CDR3 length: 14 amino acids. In germline, CDR1 is SGHRS, CDR2 YFSETQ. Germline trimming cut 0 bases from V and 5 bases from J; bases unmatched to any gene: 1. This CDR3 is CASSLDSGRDTQYF. CDR3 bases: TGCGCCAGCAGCTTGGATAGCGGGAGAGATACGCAGTATTTT. The full variable domain, with the rest looked up from reference TRBV5-1 and TRBJ2-3, is KAGVTQTPRYLIKTRGQQVTLSCSPISGHRSVSWYQQTPGQGLQFLFEYFSETQRNKGNFPGRFSGRQFSNSRSEMNVSTLELGDSALYLCASSLDSGRDTQYFGPGTRLTVL.

This clonotype was seen many times. The gene calls are TRBV7-8 and TRBJ2-7, with 9 bases matching TRBD1. CDR1 and CDR2 (germline): SGHVS, FQNEAQ. V trimming: 5 bases; J trimming: 3 bases; junction bases outside the gene matches: 8. The CDR3 has 15 amino acids. CDR3 loop: CASSHIGQGIYEQYF. CDR3 in DNA: TGTGCCAGCAGCCACATAGGACAGGGGATCTACGAGCAGTACTTC.

This clonotype was picked up many times. This rearrangement joins TRBV7-2 to TRBJ2-1; no reliable D call. Germline lookup yields CDR1 SGHTA and CDR2 FQGNSA. V gave up 2 bases and J gave up 7 bases, with 9 bases separating them. The CDR3 spans 13 residues. The CDR3 protein is CASSLLHYNEQFF. The CDR3 nucleotides read TGTGCCAGCAGCTTACTTCATTATAATGAGCAGTTCTTC.

This clonotype was seen many times. This chain uses TRBV11-2 with TRBJ2-1; the match to TRBD2 covers 8 bases. V was pared by 3 bases and J by 4 bases, with 11 bases of the junction left unmatched. The germline V gene has CDR1 SGHAT and CDR2 FQNNGV. The CDR3 extends over 17 amino acids. CDR3 amino acids: CASSLTALLAAYNEQFF. CDR3 nucleotides: TGTGCCAGCAGCTTGACCGCCCTACTAGCGGCGTACAATGAGCAGTTCTTC. The variable domain in full, completed from reference TRBV11-2 and TRBJ2-1, reads EAGVAQSPRYKIIEKRQSVAFWCNPISGHATLYWYQQILGQGPKLLIQFQNNGVVDDSQLPKDRFSAERLKGVDSTLKIQPAKLEDSAVYLCASSLTALLAAYNEQFFGPGTRLTVL.

This clonotype was detected many times. The chain uses TRBV4-3 and TRBJ2-5; TRBD2 matches at 11 bases. This CDR3 is built from 17 residues. Germline CDR1 LGHNA, CDR2 YSLEER. V lost 2 bases, J lost 0 bases, and 5 bases stayed unmatched. The CDR3 nucleotides are TGCGCCAGCAGCCAATTATGGACTAGCGGGTACCAAGAGACCCAGTACTTC. Translating gives CASSQLWTSGYQETQYF.

This clonotype was recorded at least ten times. This chain uses TRBV29-1 with TRBJ2-3; the match to TRBD2 covers 8 bases. Germline-derived CDR1 and CDR2 are SQVTM and ANQGSEA. This CDR3 comprises 13 residues. Germline trimming cut 3 bases from V and 3 bases from J; bases unmatched to any gene: 2. CDR3 nucleotide sequence: TGCAGCGTTGACACGGGAGGGACAGATACGCAGTATTTT. It yields the protein CSVDTGGTDTQYF.

This clonotype was seen a handful of times. The CDR3 DNA reads TGCGCCAGCAGCTTCCAGGGCCCCACTGGGGGAGATACGCAGTATTTT. Translating gives CASSFQGPTGGDTQYF. The chain uses TRBV5-1 and TRBJ2-3; possibly TRBD1 or TRBD2 for D (5 bases each). The CDR3 is 16 amino acids. Germline values: CDR1 SGHRS, CDR2 YFSETQ. The germline V and J ends were trimmed by 2 bases and 5 bases, with 18 bases remaining between them.

There are many counts of this clonotype. The CDR3 here is CASSLGQGALEQFF. DNA of the CDR3: TGTGCCAGCAGTTTGGGACAGGGGGCGTTAGAGCAGTTCTTC. J is TRBJ2-1 and V is TRBV12-3 or TRBV12-4; 12 bases are shared with TRBD1. The CDR3 has 14 amino acids. The junction had 4 bases not matched to a gene; V was cut back by 3 bases and J by 10 bases.